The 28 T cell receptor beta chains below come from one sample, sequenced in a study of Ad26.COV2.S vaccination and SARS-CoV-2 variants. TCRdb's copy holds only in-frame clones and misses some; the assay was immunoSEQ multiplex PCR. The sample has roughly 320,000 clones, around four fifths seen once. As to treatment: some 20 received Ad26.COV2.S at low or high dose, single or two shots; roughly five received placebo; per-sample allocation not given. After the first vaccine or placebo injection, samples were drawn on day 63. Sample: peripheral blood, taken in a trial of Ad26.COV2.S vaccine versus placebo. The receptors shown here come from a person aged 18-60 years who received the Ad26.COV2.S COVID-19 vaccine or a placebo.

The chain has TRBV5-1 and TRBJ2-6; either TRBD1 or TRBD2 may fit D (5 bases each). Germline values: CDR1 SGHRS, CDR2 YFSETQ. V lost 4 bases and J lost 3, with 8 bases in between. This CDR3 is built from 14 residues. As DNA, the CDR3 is TGCGCCAGCAGCAGGGACGGTGGGGCCAACGTCCTGACTTTC. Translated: CASSRDGGANVLTF.

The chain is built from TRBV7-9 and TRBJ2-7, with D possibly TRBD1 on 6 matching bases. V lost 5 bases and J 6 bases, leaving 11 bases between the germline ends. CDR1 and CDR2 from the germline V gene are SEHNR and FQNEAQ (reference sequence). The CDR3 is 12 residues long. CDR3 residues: CASSLSGVEQYF. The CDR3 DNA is TGTGCCAGCAGCCTATCAGGGGTCGAGCAGTACTTC.

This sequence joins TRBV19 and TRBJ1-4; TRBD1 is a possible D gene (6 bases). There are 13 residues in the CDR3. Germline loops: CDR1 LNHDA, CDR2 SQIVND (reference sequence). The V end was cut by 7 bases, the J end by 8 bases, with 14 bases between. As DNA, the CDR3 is TGTGCCAGTACCAGGGGATATGGCGAAAAACTGTTTTTT. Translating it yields CASTRGYGEKLFF.

The DNA of the CDR3 is TGTGCCAGCAGTGGGACGACGAGGACTGAAGCTTTCTTT. This codes for CASSGTTRTEAFF. J is TRBJ1-1 and V is TRBV12-3 or TRBV12-4, with a tentative D call TRBD1 (5 bases). V was shortened by 5 bases and J by 5 bases, with 12 bases between the two germline ends. This CDR3 has 13 amino acids.

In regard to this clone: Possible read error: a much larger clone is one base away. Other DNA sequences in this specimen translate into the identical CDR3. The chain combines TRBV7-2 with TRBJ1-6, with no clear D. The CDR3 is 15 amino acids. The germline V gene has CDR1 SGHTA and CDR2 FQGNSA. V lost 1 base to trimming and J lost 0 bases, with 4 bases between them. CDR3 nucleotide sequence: TGTGCCAGCAGCTTAGAGAGCTCCTATAATTCACCCCTCCACTTT. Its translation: CASSLESSYNSPLHF.

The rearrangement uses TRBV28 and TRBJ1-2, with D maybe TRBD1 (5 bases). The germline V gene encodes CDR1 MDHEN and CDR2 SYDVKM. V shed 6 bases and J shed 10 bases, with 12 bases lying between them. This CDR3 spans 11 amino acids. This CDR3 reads CASSPRGAYTF. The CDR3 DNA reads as TGTGCCAGCAGCCCCCGAGGGGCCTACACCTTC.

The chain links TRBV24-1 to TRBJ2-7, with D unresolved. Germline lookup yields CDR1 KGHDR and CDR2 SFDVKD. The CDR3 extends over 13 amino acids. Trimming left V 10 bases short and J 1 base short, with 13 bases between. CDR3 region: CATGEDGSYEQYF. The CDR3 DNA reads TGTGCCACTGGAGAGGACGGTTCCTACGAGCAGTACTTC.

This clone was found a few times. CDR3 nucleotide sequence: TGTGCCAGCAGTTTGTATACAGGAACCTCTGGGGCCAACGTCCTGACTTTC. This translates into CASSLYTGTSGANVLTF. The J gene is TRBJ2-6, the V gene TRBV28; tentative D call: TRBD1 (5 bases). This CDR3 is built from 17 residues. Germline CDR1 is MDHEN and CDR2 is SYDVKM. V lost 3 bases to trimming and J lost 0 bases, with 12 bases between them.

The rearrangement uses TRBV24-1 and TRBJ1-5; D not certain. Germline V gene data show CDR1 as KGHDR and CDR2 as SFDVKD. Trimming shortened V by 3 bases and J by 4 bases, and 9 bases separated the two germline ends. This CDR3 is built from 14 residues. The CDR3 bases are TGTGCCACCAGTGATGGAAGGAGGAATCAGCCCCAGCATTTT. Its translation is CATSDGRRNQPQHF.

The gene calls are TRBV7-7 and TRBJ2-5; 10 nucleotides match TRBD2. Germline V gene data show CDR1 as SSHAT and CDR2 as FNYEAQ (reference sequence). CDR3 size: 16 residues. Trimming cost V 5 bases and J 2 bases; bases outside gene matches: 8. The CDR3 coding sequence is TGTGCCAGCAGCGAAAGTACTAGCGGGGTACAAGAGACCCAGTACTTC. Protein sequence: CASSESTSGVQETQYF.

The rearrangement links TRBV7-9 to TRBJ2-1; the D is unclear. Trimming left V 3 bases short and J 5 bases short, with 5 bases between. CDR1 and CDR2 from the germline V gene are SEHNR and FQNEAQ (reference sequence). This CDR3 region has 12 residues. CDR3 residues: CASSFRNNEQFF. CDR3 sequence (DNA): TGTGCCAGCAGCTTTCGCAACAATGAGCAGTTCTTC. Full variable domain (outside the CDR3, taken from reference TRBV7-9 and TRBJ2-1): DTGVSQNPRHKITKRGQNVTFRCDPISEHNRLYWYRQTLGQGPEFLTYFQNEAQLEKSRLLSDRFSAERPKGSFSTLEIQRTEQGDSAMYLCASSFRNNEQFFGPGTRLTVL.

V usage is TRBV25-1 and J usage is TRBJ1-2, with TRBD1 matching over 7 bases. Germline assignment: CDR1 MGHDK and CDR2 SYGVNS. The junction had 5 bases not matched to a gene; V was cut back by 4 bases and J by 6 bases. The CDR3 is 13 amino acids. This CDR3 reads CASSAHTGDGYTF. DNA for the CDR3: TGTGCCAGCAGTGCCCATACAGGGGATGGCTACACCTTC.

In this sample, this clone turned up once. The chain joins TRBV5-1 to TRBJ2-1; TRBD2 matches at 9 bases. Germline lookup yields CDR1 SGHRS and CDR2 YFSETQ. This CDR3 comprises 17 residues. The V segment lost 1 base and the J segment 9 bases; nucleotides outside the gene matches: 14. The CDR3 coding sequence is TGCGCCAGCAGCTTGAGCGCTGGCGGGGGGGTAGTCCGTGAGCAGTTCTTC. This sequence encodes CASSLSAGGGVVREQFF.

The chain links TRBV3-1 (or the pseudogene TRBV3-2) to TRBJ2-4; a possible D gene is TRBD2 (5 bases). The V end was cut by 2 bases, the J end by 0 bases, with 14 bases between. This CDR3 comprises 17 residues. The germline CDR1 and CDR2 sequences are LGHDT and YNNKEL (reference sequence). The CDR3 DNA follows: TGTGCCAGCAGCCAACGCGCAGCGGTTATAGCCAAAAACATTCAGTACTTC. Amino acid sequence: CASSQRAAVIAKNIQYF.

The CDR3 sequence is CASSAQGSGNTIYF. DNA for the CDR3: TGTGCCAGCAGCGCTCAGGGCTCTGGAAACACCATATATTTT. V usage is TRBV9 and J usage is TRBJ1-3; perhaps TRBD1 as D (5 bases). CDR3 length equals 14 residues. CDR1 is SGDLS, CDR2 YYNGEE, per germline. Trimming stripped 3 bases from V and 0 bases from J, with 7 bases between.

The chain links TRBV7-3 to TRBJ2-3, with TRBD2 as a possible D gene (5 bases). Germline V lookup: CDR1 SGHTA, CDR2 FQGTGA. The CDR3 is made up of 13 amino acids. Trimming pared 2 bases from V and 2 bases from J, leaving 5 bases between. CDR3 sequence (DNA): TGTGCCAGCAGCTTAGGACTCACAGATACGCAGTATTTT. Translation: CASSLGLTDTQYF.

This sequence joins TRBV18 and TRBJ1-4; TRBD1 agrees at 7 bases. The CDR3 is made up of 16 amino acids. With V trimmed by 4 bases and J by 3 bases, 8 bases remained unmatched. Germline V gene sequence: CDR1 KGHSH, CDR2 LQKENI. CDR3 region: CASSQNRGLANEKLFF. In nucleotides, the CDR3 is TGTGCCAGCTCACAAAACAGGGGTCTGGCTAATGAAAAACTGTTTTTT. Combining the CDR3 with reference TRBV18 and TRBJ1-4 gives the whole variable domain NAGVMQNPRHLVRRRGQEARLRCSPMKGHSHVYWYRQLPEEGLKFMVYLQKENIIDESGMPKERFSAEFPKEGPSILRIQQVVRGDSAAYFCASSQNRGLANEKLFFGSGTQLSVL.

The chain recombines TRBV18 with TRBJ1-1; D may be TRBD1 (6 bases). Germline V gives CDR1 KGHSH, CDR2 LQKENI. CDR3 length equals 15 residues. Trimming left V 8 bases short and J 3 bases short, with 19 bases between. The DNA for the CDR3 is TGTGCCAGCCATAAGGGGGGGGGCGAGGACACTGAAGCTTTCTTT. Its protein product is CASHKGGGEDTEAFF.

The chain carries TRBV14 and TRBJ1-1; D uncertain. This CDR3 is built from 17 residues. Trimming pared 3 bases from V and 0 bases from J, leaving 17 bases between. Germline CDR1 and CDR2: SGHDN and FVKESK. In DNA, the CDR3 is TGTGCCAGCAGCCACCCACCCGGAAAGGCCGTGAACACTGAAGCTTTCTTT. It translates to CASSHPPGKAVNTEAFF.

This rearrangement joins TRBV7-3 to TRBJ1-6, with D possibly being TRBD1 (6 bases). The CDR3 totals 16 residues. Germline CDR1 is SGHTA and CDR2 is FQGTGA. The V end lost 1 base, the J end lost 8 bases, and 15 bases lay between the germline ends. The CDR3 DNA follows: TGTGCCAGCAGCTTAAGGTCCAGGGGCGGTGATTCACCCCTCCACTTT. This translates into CASSLRSRGGDSPLHF.

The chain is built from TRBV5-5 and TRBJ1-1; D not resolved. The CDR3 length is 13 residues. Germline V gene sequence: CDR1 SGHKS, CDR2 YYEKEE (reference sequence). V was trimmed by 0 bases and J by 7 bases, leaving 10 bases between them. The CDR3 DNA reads TGTGCCAGCAGCTTGGCCCTTTCTCGTGAAGCTTTCTTT. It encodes CASSLALSREAFF.

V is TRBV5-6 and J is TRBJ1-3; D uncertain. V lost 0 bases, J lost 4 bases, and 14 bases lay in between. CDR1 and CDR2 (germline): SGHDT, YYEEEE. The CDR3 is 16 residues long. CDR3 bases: TGTGCCAGCAGCTTGGCGTTCTTGGGTTCCGGAAACACCATATATTTT. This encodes CASSLAFLGSGNTIYF. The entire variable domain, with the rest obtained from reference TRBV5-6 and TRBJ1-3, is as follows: DAGVTQSPTHLIKTRGQQVTLRCSPKSGHDTVSWYQQALGQGPQFIFQYYEEEERQRGNFPDRFSGHQFPNYSSELNVNALLLGDSALYLCASSLAFLGSGNTIYFGEGSWLTVV.

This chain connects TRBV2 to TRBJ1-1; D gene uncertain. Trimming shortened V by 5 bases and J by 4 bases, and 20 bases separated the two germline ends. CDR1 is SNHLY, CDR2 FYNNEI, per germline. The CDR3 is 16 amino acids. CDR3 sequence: CASSLFKWGMSTEAFF. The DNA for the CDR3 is TGTGCCAGCAGTTTATTTAAATGGGGTATGAGCACTGAAGCTTTCTTT.

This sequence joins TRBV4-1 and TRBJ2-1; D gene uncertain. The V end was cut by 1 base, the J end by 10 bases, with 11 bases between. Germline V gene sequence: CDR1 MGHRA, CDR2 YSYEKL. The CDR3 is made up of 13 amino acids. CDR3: CASSQVGAGEQFF. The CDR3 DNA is TGCGCCAGCAGCCAAGTTGGAGCTGGCGAGCAGTTCTTC.

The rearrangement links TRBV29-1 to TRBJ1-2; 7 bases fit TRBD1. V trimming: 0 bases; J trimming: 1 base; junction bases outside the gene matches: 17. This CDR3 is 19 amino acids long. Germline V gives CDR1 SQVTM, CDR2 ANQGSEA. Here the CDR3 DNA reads TGCAGCGTTGAAGATCCATGGACAGGAGACCGCAACTTTAACTATGGCTACACCTTC. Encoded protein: CSVEDPWTGDRNFNYGYTF.

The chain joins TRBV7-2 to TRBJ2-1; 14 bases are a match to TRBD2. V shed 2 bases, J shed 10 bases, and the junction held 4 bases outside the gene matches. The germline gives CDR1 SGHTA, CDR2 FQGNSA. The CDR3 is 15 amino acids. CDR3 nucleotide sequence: TGTGCCAGCAGCTTAACGGGACTAGCGGGGGAGGAGCAGTTCTTC. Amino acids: CASSLTGLAGEEQFF.

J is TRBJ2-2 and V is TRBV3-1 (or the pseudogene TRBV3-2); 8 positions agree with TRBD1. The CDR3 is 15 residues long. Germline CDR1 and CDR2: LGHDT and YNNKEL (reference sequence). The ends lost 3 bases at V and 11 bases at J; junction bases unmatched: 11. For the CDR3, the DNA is TGTGCCAGCAGCCAGTCTCGGACAGGGCCCCGCGAGCTGTTTTTT. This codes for CASSQSRTGPRELFF.

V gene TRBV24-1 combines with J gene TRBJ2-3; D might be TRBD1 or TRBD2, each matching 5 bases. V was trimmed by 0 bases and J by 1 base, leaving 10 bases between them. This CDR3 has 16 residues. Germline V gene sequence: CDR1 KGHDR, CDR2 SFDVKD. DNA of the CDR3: TGTGCCACCAGTGATTTGCGGGACCGGGGCACAGATACGCAGTATTTT. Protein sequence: CATSDLRDRGTDTQYF.